These 17 T cell receptor beta chains were all obtained from the same sample, sequenced in a study of control samples from healthy donors and cancer patients. Profiled with immunoSEQ multiplex PCR; TCRdb holds only in-frame clones, not every one. The sample shows approximately 150,000 clones, roughly 94% of them seen only once. The sample taken for sequencing was blood. The receptors come from a man between 35 and 55 years old in good health.

This clone was seen just once. J is TRBJ1-3 and V is TRBV5-6; no firm D call. Germline-derived CDR1 and CDR2 are SGHDT and YYEEEE. V gave up 0 bases and J gave up 0 bases, with 7 bases separating them. This CDR3 has 15 residues. The CDR3 DNA reads TGTGCCAGCAGCTTGGGTCCGAGCTCTGGAAACACCATATATTTT. The encoded protein is CASSLGPSSGNTIYF.

This chain connects TRBV15 to TRBJ2-7; D unresolved. Germline values: CDR1 LNHNV, CDR2 YYDKDF (reference sequence). This CDR3 is built from 14 residues. Trimming shortened V by 1 base and J by 6 bases, and 13 bases separated the two germline ends. The CDR3 spells CATSRGSIRAEQYF. In nucleotides, the CDR3 is TGTGCCACCAGCAGAGGATCTATACGCGCCGAGCAGTACTTC.

This clone was counted once. V gene TRBV4-1 combines with J gene TRBJ1-3; D possibly corresponds to TRBD1 (6 bases). V gave up 4 bases and J gave up 5 bases, with 12 bases separating them. There are 14 residues in the CDR3. The germline V gene has CDR1 MGHRA and CDR2 YSYEKL. CDR3 protein: CASSLGGARNTIYF. CDR3 DNA: TGCGCCAGCAGCCTAGGGGGGGCTAGAAACACCATATATTTT.

This sequence joins TRBV18 and TRBJ1-4, with D perhaps TRBD1 (5 bases). The CDR3 extends over 15 amino acids. Germline V CDR1 and CDR2: KGHSH, LQKENI. The germline V and J ends were trimmed by 6 bases and 7 bases, with 18 bases remaining between them. The CDR3 bases are TGTGCCAGCTCTCCCTGGGGGTCTGCAAGTGAAAAACTGTTTTTT. This sequence encodes CASSPWGSASEKLFF.

The V gene is TRBV7-2, the J gene TRBJ2-7; 10 bases agree with TRBD2. Germline CDR1 reads SGHTA; CDR2 reads FQGNSA. This CDR3 spans 17 amino acids. Trimming removed 1 base from V and 2 bases from J; junction bases left unmatched: 8. In nucleotides, the CDR3 is TGTGCCAGCAGCTTAGATTTGTTAGCGGGGGGCACCTACGAGCAGTACTTC. It encodes CASSLDLLAGGTYEQYF.

The V and J genes are TRBV6-5 and TRBJ1-4; D unclear. The CDR3 runs 15 residues. The V end lost 4 bases, the J end lost 0 bases, and 9 bases lay between the germline ends. Germline CDR1 is MNHEY and CDR2 is SVGAGI. Here the CDR3 reads CASSSQSATNEKLFF. Here the CDR3 DNA reads TGTGCCAGCAGTTCCCAGTCCGCAACTAATGAAAAACTGTTTTTT.

The chain is built from TRBV27 and TRBJ1-5; the D is unclear. Per the germline V gene, CDR1 is MNHEY and CDR2 is SMNVEV (reference sequence). Trimming stripped 2 bases from V and 7 bases from J, with 3 bases between. The CDR3 loop spans 11 amino acids. The CDR3 bases are TGTGCCAGCAGTTTAGTACAGCCCCAGCATTTT. This encodes CASSLVQPQHF.

The chain combines TRBV2 with TRBJ2-5; D uncertain. CDR3 size: 12 residues. The V gene's germline CDR1 is SNHLY and CDR2 FYNNEI. V lost 6 bases, J lost 2 bases, and 7 bases lay in between. The CDR3 DNA follows: TGTGCCAGCAGCTCAGAACAAGAGACCCAGTACTTC. Protein sequence: CASSSEQETQYF.

J is TRBJ2-7 and V is TRBV5-1; 9 bases line up with TRBD1. CDR1 is SGHRS, CDR2 YFSETQ, per germline. Trimming removed 5 bases from V and 6 bases from J; junction bases left unmatched: 6. CDR3 size: 13 residues. The CDR3 sequence is CASRRDRVGEQYF. The CDR3 DNA is TGCGCCAGCAGGAGGGACAGGGTCGGCGAGCAGTACTTC.

The gene calls are TRBV19 and TRBJ1-1, with D possibly being TRBD1 (6 bases). This CDR3 is built from 14 residues. V was trimmed by 0 bases and J by 14 bases, leaving 19 bases between them. Germline-derived CDR1 and CDR2 are LNHDA and SQIVND (reference sequence). CDR3 sequence (DNA): TGTGCCAGTAGTATAGACCCAGTTGGGGGCGCGGACTTCTTT. Its translation: CASSIDPVGGADFF.

The chain employs TRBV20-1 and TRBJ1-2; tentative D call: TRBD1 (5 bases). CDR3 length: 15 amino acids. CDR1 and CDR2 from the germline V gene are DFQATT and SNEGSKA (reference sequence). The V end lost 3 bases, the J end lost 6 bases, and 20 bases lay between the germline ends. In DNA form, the CDR3 reads TGCAGTGCTAGTCTCGGGGGGAGGAACGGACATGGCTACACCTTC. It encodes CSASLGGRNGHGYTF.

This clone is a singleton in its sample. The chain employs TRBV2 and TRBJ1-3; weak D call: TRBD1 (5 bases). There are 14 residues in the CDR3. The germline gives CDR1 SNHLY, CDR2 FYNNEI. V lost 4 bases to trimming and J lost 2 bases, with 9 bases between them. CDR3 sequence (DNA): TGTGCCAGCAGTGTAATGGGACCTGGAAACACCATATATTTT. This translates into CASSVMGPGNTIYF.

The chain joins TRBV6-5 to TRBJ1-5; D unresolved. The germline V gene has CDR1 MNHEY and CDR2 SVGAGI. CDR3 length equals 14 residues. V lost 6 bases and J 3 bases, leaving 12 bases between the germline ends. The CDR3 nucleotides are TGTGCCAGCAGACCCGGATTGAACAATCAGCCCCAGCATTTT. It codes for CASRPGLNNQPQHF.

The chain recombines TRBV2 with TRBJ1-6; D may be TRBD1 (6 bases). Trimming pared 6 bases from V and 9 bases from J, leaving 18 bases between. CDR1 and CDR2 from the germline V gene are SNHLY and FYNNEI. The CDR3 totals 15 residues. This CDR3 is CASRFTLQGLSPLHF. In DNA, the CDR3 is TGTGCCAGCAGATTTACCTTACAGGGACTTTCACCCCTCCACTTT.

The chain employs TRBV7-6 and TRBJ2-2; TRBD2 matches 14 bases. The CDR3 has 18 amino acids. Trimming took 5 bases from V and 1 from J; bases not matched to a gene: 6. Germline CDR1 SGHVS, CDR2 FNYEAQ. CDR3 bases: TGTGCCAGCAGCCTCGGGACTAGCGGGGGAGGGAACACCGGGGAGCTGTTTTTT. This encodes CASSLGTSGGGNTGELFF.

The chain couples TRBV5-6 to TRBJ1-2; D is perhaps TRBD1 (6 bases). V was shortened by 6 bases and J by 0 bases, with 21 bases between the two germline ends. The CDR3 contains 17 residues. Germline loops: CDR1 SGHDT, CDR2 YYEEEE. The CDR3 loop reads CASILLTGPISNYGYTF. CDR3 nucleotide sequence: TGTGCCAGCATCCTTCTAACAGGGCCAATTTCTAACTATGGCTACACCTTC. Looking up the rest from reference TRBV5-6 and TRBJ1-2 gives the full variable domain: DAGVTQSPTHLIKTRGQQVTLRCSPKSGHDTVSWYQQALGQGPQFIFQYYEEEERQRGNFPDRFSGHQFPNYSSELNVNALLLGDSALYLCASILLTGPISNYGYTFGSGTRLTVV.

The chain carries TRBV7-3 and TRBJ2-7; 9 nucleotides match TRBD1. The CDR3 contains 14 residues. CDR1 and CDR2 (germline): SGHTA, FQGTGA. The V and J ends lost 3 bases and 5 bases, in that order; junction bases with no gene match: 5. The CDR3 loop reads CASSLGQGSHEQYF. For the CDR3, the DNA is TGTGCCAGCAGCTTGGGACAGGGTAGCCACGAGCAGTACTTC. The entire variable domain, with the rest obtained from reference TRBV7-3 and TRBJ2-7, is as follows: GAGVSQTPSNKVTEKGKYVELRCDPISGHTALYWYRQSLGQGPEFLIYFQGTGAADDSGLPNDRFFAVRPEGSVSTLKIQRTERGDSAVYLCASSLGQGSHEQYFGPGTRLTVT.